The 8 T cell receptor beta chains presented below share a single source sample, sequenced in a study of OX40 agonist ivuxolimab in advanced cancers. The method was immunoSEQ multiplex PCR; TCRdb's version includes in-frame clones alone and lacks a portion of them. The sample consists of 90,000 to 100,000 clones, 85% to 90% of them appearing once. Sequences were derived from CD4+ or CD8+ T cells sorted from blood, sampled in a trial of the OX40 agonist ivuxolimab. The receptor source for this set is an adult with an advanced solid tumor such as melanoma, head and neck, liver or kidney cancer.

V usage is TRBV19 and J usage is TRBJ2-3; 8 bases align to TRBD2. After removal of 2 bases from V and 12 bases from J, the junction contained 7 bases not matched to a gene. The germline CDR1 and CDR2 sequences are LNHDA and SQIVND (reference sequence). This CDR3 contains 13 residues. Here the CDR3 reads CASSINPGLDQYF. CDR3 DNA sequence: TGTGCCAGTAGTATAAACCCGGGACTAGATCAGTATTTT.

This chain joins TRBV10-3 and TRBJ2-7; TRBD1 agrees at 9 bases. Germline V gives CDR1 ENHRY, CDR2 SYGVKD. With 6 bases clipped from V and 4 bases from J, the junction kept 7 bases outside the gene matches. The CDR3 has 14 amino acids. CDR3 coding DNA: TGTGCCATCAGATCAGGACAGGGGATTTACGAGCAGTACTTC. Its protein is CAIRSGQGIYEQYF.

CDR3 coding DNA: TGCGCCAGCAGCCCGCGGACAGTCCCGTCTGGAAACACCATATATTTT. This codes for CASSPRTVPSGNTIYF. The chain has TRBV4-1 and TRBJ1-3; possibly TRBD1 for D (6 bases). Deletions cut 4 bases from V and 1 base from J, with 14 bases between. This CDR3 is built from 16 residues. Germline CDR1 MGHRA, CDR2 YSYEKL.

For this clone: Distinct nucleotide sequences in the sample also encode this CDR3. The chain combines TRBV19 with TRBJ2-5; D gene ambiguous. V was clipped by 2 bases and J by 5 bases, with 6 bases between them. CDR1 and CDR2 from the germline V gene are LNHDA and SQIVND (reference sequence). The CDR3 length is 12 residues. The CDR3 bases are TGTGCCAGTAGTATACTGGGGGAGACCCAGTACTTC. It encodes CASSILGETQYF.

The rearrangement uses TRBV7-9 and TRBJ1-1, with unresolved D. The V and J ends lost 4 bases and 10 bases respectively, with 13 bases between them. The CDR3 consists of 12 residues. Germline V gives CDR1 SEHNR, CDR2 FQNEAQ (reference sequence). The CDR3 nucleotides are TGTGCCAGCAGCTGGGGTACGGGCCCAGCTTTCTTT. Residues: CASSWGTGPAFF.

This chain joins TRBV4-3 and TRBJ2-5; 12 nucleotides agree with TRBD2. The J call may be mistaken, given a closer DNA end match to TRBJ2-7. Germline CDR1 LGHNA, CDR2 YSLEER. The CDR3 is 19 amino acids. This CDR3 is CASSQDFRGLAGVGYEQYF. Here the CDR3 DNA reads TGCGCCAGCAGCCAAGATTTTAGGGGACTAGCGGGCGTAGGATACGAGCAGTACTTC.

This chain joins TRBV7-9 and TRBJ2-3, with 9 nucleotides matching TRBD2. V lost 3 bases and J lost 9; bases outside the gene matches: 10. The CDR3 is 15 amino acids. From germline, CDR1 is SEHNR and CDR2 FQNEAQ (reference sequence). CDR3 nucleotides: TGTGCCAGCAGCTTGACCAGCGGGGGGAGGAGCACGCAGTATTTT. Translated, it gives CASSLTSGGRSTQYF. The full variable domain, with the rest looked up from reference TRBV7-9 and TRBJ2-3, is DTGVSQNPRHKITKRGQNVTFRCDPISEHNRLYWYRQTLGQGPEFLTYFQNEAQLEKSRLLSDRFSAERPKGSFSTLEIQRTEQGDSAMYLCASSLTSGGRSTQYFGPGTRLTVL.

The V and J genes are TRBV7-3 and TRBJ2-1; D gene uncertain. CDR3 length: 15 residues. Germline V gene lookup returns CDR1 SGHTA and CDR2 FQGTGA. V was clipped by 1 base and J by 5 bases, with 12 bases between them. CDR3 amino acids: CASSLIGSAHNEQFF. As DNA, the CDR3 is TGTGCCAGCAGCTTAATAGGGTCAGCACACAATGAGCAGTTCTTC.